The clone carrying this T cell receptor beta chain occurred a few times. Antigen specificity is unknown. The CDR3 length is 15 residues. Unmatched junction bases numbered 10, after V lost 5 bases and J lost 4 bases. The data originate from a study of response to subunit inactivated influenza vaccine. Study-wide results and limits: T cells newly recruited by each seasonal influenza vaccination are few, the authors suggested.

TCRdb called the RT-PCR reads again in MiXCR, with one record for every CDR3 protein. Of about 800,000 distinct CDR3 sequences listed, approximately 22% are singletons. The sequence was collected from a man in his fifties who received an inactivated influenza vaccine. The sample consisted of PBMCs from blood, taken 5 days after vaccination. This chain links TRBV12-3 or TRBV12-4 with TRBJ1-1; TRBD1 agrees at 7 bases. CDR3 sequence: CASSQPGTVFTEAFF. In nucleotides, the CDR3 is TGTGCCAGCAGTCAACCAGGGACAGTCTTCACTGAAGCTTTCTTT.